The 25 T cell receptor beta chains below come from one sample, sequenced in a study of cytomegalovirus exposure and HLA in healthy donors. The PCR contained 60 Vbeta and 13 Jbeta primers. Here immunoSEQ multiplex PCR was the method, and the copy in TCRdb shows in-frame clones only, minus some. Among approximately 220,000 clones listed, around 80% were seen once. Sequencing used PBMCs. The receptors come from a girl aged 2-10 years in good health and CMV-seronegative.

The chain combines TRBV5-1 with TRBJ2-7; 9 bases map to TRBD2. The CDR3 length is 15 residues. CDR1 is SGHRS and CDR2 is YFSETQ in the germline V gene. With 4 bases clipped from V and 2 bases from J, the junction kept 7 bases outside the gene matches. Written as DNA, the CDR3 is TGCGCCAGCAGCCCGCGGGCTAGCGGGGCCTACGAGCAGTACTTC. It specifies CASSPRASGAYEQYF.

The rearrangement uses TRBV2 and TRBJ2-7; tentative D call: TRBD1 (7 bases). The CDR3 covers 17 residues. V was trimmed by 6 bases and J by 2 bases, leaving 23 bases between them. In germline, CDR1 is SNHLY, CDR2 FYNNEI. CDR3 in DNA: TGTGCCAGCAGCGAGGTCCATGGCGGGACAGCTCCCTACGAGCAGTACTTC. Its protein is CASSEVHGGTAPYEQYF.

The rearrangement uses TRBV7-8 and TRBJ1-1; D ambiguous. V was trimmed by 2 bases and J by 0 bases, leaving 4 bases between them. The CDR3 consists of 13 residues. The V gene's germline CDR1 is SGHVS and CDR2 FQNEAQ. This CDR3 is CASSLILNTEAFF. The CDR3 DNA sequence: TGTGCCAGCAGCTTAATCTTGAACACTGAAGCTTTCTTT.

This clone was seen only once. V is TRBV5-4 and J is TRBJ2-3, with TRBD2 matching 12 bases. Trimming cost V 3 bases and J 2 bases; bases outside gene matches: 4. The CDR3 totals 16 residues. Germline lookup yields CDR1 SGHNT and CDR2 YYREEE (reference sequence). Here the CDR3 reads CASSSRLAGATDTQYF. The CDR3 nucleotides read TGTGCCAGCAGCTCCAGACTAGCGGGGGCCACAGATACGCAGTATTTT.

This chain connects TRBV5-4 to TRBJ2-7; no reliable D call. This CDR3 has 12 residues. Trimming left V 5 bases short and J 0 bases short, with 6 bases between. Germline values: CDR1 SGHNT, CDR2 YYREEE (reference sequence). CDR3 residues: CASSPNSYEQYF. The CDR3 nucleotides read TGTGCCAGCAGTCCCAACTCCTACGAGCAGTACTTC.

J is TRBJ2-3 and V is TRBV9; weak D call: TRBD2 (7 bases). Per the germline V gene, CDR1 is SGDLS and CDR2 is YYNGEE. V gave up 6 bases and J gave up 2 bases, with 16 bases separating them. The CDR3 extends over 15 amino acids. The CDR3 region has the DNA TGTGCCAGCACCCTTCAGGGGAGGGTCACAGATACGCAGTATTTT. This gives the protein CASTLQGRVTDTQYF.

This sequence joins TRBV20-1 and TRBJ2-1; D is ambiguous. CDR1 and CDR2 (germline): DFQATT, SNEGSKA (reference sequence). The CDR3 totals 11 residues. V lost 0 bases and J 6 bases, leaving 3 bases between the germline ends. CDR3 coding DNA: TGCAGTGCTAGAGACGGCAATGAGCAGTTCTTC. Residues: CSARDGNEQFF.

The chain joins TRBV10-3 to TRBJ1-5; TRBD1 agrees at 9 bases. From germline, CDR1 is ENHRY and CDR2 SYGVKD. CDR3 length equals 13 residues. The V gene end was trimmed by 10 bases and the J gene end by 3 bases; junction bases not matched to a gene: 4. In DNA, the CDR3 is TGTGCCACAGGGACAGGGTACAATCAGCCCCAGCATTTT. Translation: CATGTGYNQPQHF.

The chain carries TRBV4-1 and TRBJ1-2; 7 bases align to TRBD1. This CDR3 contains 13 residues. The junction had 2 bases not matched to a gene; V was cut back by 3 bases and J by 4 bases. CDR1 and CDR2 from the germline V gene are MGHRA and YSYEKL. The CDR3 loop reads CASSQRDSYGYTF. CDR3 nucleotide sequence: TGCGCCAGCAGCCAGCGGGACAGCTATGGCTACACCTTC.

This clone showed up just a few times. The CDR3 loop reads CASSYSRGQLVYGYTF. As DNA, the CDR3 is TGTGCCAGCAGTTACTCTAGGGGACAGCTCGTCTATGGCTACACCTTC. J is TRBJ1-2 and V is TRBV6-5; 7 bases line up with TRBD1. This CDR3 has 16 amino acids. Unmatched junction bases numbered 8, after V lost 0 bases and J lost 4 bases. The germline V gene has CDR1 MNHEY and CDR2 SVGAGI.

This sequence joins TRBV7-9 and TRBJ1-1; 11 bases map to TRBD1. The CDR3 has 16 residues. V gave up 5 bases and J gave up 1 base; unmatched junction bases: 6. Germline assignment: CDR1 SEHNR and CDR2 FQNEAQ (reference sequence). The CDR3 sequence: CASSPPGTGGNTEAFF. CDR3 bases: TGTGCCAGCAGCCCCCCGGGGACAGGGGGGAACACTGAAGCTTTCTTT.

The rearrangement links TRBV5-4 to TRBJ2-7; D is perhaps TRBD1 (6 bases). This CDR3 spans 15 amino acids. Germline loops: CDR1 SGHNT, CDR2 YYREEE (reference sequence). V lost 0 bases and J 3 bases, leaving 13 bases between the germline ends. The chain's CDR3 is CASSLGGGSGYEQYF. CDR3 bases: TGTGCCAGCAGCTTGGGAGGGGGAAGCGGCTACGAGCAGTACTTC.

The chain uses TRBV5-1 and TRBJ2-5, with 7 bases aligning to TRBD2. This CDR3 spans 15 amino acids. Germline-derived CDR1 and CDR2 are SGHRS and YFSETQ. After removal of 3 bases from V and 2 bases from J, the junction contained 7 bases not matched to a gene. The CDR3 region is CASSSASGLQETQYF. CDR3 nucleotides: TGCGCCAGCAGCTCGGCCTCGGGACTACAAGAGACCCAGTACTTC.

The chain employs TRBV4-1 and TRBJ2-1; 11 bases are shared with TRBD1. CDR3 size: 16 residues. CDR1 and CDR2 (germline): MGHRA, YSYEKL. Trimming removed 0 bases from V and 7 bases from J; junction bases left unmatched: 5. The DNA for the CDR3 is TGCGCCAGCAGCCAAGACCCCGGGACAGGGGGGAATGAGCAGTTCTTC. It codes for CASSQDPGTGGNEQFF.

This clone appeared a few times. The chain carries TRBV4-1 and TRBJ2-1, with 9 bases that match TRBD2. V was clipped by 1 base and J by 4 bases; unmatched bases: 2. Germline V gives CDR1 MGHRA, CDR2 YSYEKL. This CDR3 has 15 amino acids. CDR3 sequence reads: CASSQVLAGYNEQFF. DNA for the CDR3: TGCGCCAGCAGCCAAGTACTAGCGGGTTACAATGAGCAGTTCTTC.

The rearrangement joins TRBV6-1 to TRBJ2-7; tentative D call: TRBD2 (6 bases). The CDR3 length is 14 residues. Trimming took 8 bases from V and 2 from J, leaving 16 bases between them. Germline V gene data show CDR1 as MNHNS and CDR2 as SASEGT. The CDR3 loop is CASPASAGTYEQYF. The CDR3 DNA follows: TGTGCCAGCCCGGCAAGTGCGGGGACCTACGAGCAGTACTTC.

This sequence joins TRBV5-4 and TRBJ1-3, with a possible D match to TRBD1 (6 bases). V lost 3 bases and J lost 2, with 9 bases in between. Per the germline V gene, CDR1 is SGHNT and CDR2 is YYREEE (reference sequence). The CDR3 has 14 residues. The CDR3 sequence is CASSYPGAGNTIYF. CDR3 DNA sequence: TGTGCCAGCAGCTACCCAGGGGCTGGAAACACCATATATTTT.

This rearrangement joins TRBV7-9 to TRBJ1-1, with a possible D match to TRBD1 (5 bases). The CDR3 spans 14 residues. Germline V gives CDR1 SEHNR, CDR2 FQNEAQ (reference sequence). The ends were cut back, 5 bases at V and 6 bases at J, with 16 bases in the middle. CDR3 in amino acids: CASSLVGGKAEAFF. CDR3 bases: TGTGCCAGCAGCCTTGTTGGGGGGAAGGCTGAAGCTTTCTTT.

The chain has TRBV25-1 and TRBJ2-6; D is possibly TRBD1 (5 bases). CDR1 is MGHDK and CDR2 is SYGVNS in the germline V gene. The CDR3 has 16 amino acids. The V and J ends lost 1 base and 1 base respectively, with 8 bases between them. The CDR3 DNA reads TGTGCCAGCAGTGAATCAGGGTTTTCTGGGGCCAACGTCCTGACTTTC. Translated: CASSESGFSGANVLTF.

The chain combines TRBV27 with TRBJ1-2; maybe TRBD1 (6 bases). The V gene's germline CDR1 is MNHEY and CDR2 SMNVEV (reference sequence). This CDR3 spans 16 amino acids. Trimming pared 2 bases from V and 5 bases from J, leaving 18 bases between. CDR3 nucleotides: TGTGCCAGCAGTTTAACCTTCCCAGGGGCGAATTATGGCTACACCTTC. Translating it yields CASSLTFPGANYGYTF.

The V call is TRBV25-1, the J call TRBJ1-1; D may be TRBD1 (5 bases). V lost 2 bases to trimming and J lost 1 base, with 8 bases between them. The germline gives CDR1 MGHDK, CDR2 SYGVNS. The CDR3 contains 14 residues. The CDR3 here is CASSERGTNTEAFF. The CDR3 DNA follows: TGTGCCAGCAGTGAAAGGGGCACGAACACTGAAGCTTTCTTT.

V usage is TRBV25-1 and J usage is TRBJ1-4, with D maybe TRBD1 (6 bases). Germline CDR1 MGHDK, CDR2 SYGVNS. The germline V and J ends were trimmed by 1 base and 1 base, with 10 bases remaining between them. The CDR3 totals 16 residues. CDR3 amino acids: CASSELGTRTNEKLFF. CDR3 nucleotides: TGTGCCAGCAGTGAATTGGGGACAAGAACTAATGAAAAACTGTTTTTT.

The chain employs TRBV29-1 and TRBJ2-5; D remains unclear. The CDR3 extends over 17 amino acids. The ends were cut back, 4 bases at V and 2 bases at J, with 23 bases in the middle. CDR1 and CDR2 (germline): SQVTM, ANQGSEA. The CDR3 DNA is TGCAGCGTTGTTTATAACGATAGATATCCGAAGCAAGAGACCCAGTACTTC. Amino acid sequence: CSVVYNDRYPKQETQYF.

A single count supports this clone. The CDR3 reads CASRVRLAGNNEQFF. The CDR3 coding sequence is TGTGCTAGTAGGGTGCGGCTAGCGGGGAACAATGAGCAGTTCTTC. V and J are TRBV12-5 and TRBJ2-1; 9 nucleotides match TRBD2. The ends lost 8 bases at V and 5 bases at J; junction bases unmatched: 10. The CDR3 sequence is 15 residues long. Germline V gene sequence: CDR1 LGHNT, CDR2 FRNRAP.

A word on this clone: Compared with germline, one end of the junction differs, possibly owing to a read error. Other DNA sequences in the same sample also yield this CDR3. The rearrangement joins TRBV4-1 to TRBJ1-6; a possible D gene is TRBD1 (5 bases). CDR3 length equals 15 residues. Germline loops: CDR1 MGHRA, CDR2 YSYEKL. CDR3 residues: CASSPGSTYNSPLHF. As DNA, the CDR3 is TGCGCCAGCAGCCCAGGGTCTACGTATAATTCCCCCCTCCACTTT.